Listed below are T cell receptor beta chains from one sample, sequenced in a study of T cells in Graves' hyperthyroidism and ophthalmopathy. Each CDR3 protein is one row after TCRdb ran MiXCR on the multiplex PCR reads. The top ten hold about half of the sample, which has hundreds of thousands of distinct CDR3 sequences, about 22% seen once. The sequenced sample consisted of blood. The receptors originated from an older woman with Graves' ophthalmopathy. Both conserved end residues are part of each CDR3. A D gene is named only where the DNA matches it firmly. Some rows have no size entry. The others give once, few or many, or a class for an expanded clone.

v_call: TRBV28
clone_size: many
d_call: -
j_call: TRBJ1-3
cdr3_aa: CASSSPGPSGNTIYF
cdr3_nt: TGTGCCAGCAGTTCGCCGGGACCCTCTGGAAACACCATATATTTT

v_call: TRBV20-1
clone_size: -
d_call: -
j_call: TRBJ1-2
cdr3_aa: CSARDTQFSYGYTF
cdr3_nt: TGCAGTGCTAGAGATACCCAGTTTAGCTATGGCTACACCTTC

v_call: TRBV7-7
clone_size: -
d_call: -
j_call: TRBJ2-7
cdr3_aa: CASSSQQGYSYEQYF
cdr3_nt: TGTGCTAGCAGCTCACAACAAGGTTACTCCTACGAGCAGTACTTC

v_call: TRBV27
clone_size: few
d_call: TRBD1
j_call: TRBJ1-1
cdr3_aa: CASSPGQGIEAFF
cdr3_nt: TGTGCCAGCAGTCCGGGACAGGGGATTGAAGCTTTCTTT

v_call: TRBV10-3
clone_size: -
d_call: TRBD2
j_call: TRBJ2-1
cdr3_aa: CAISGLAGDNEQFF
cdr3_nt: TGTGCCATCAGCGGACTAGCGGGAGATAATGAGCAGTTCTTC

v_call: TRBV27
clone_size: few
d_call: -
j_call: TRBJ2-7
cdr3_aa: CASRQRRGSYEQYF
cdr3_nt: TGTGCCAGCCGACAGCGACGGGGCTCCTACGAGCAGTACTTC

v_call: TRBV15
clone_size: once
d_call: -
j_call: TRBJ1-1
cdr3_aa: CATSRPQGFTEAFF
cdr3_nt: TGTGCCACCAGCAGACCCCAGGGGTTCACTGAAGCTTTCTTT

v_call: TRBV3-1
clone_size: -
d_call: -
j_call: TRBJ1-5
cdr3_aa: CASSQYREVQPQHF
cdr3_nt: TGTGCCAGCAGCCAATACAGGGAAGTACAGCCCCAGCATTTT

v_call: TRBV12-3/TRBV12-4
clone_size: -
d_call: TRBD2
j_call: TRBJ2-1
cdr3_aa: CASSHRGAGGPSVEQFF
cdr3_nt: TGTGCCAGCAGTCACCGGGGCGCGGGAGGGCCTTCTGTCGAGCAGTTCTTC

v_call: TRBV19
clone_size: -
d_call: TRBD1
j_call: TRBJ1-3
cdr3_aa: CASSSTGGAGNTIYF
cdr3_nt: TGTGCCAGTAGCTCGACAGGGGGAGCTGGAAACACCATATATTTT

v_call: TRBV12-3/TRBV12-4
clone_size: many
d_call: -
j_call: TRBJ2-1
cdr3_aa: CASSFRASMNNEQFF
cdr3_nt: TGTGCCAGCAGTTTCAGGGCCTCAATGAACAATGAGCAGTTCTTC

v_call: TRBV5-1
clone_size: -
d_call: -
j_call: TRBJ1-1
cdr3_aa: CASSPGQRVEAFF
cdr3_nt: TGCGCCAGCAGCCCCGGACAGCGTGTTGAAGCTTTCTTT

v_call: TRBV7-3
clone_size: few
d_call: -
j_call: TRBJ2-7
cdr3_aa: CASSSGASREQYF
cdr3_nt: TGTGCCAGCAGCTCAGGGGCTTCTCGGGAGCAGTACTTC

v_call: TRBV19
clone_size: -
d_call: -
j_call: TRBJ2-7
cdr3_aa: CASSIPGREQYF
cdr3_nt: TGTGCCAGTAGTATTCCAGGAAGAGAGCAGTACTTC

v_call: TRBV5-1
clone_size: -
d_call: TRBD1
j_call: TRBJ1-1
cdr3_aa: CASSHPRTGGRLNTEAFF
cdr3_nt: TGCGCCAGCAGCCACCCCCGGACAGGGGGGCGATTGAACACTGAAGCTTTCTTT

v_call: TRBV11-3
clone_size: few
d_call: -
j_call: TRBJ2-3
cdr3_aa: CASSLDSRDTQYF
cdr3_nt: TGTGCCAGCAGCTTAGATTCTCGGGATACGCAGTATTTT

v_call: TRBV7-2
clone_size: many
d_call: TRBD1
j_call: TRBJ1-2
cdr3_aa: CASSSRQGRDGYTF
cdr3_nt: TGTGCCAGCAGCTCCAGACAGGGTCGGGATGGCTACACCTTC

v_call: TRBV29-1
clone_size: -
d_call: -
j_call: TRBJ2-7
cdr3_aa: CSVDVGVGGEQYF
cdr3_nt: TGCAGCGTTGACGTAGGGGTCGGGGGAGAGCAGTACTTC

v_call: TRBV19
clone_size: -
d_call: -
j_call: TRBJ1-1
cdr3_aa: CASSAFGLNTEAFF
cdr3_nt: TGTGCCAGTAGTGCCTTTGGACTGAACACTGAAGCTTTCTTT

v_call: TRBV3-1
clone_size: many
d_call: -
j_call: TRBJ1-1
cdr3_aa: CASRPGKVTEAFF
cdr3_nt: TGTGCCAGCAGGCCCGGGAAGGTCACTGAAGCTTTCTTT

v_call: TRBV6-1
clone_size: few
d_call: TRBD2
j_call: TRBJ2-1
cdr3_aa: CASSSAGLAGSYNEQFF
cdr3_nt: TGTGCCAGCAGTTCAGCCGGACTAGCTGGATCCTACAATGAGCAGTTCTTC

v_call: TRBV12-3/TRBV12-4
clone_size: few
d_call: TRBD1
j_call: TRBJ2-2
cdr3_aa: CASSGTGEGELFF
cdr3_nt: TGTGCCAGCAGTGGGACAGGGGAGGGGGAGCTGTTTTTT

v_call: TRBV7-8
clone_size: few
d_call: -
j_call: TRBJ2-5
cdr3_aa: CASSFLLGSQETQYF
cdr3_nt: TGTGCCAGCAGCTTCCTTTTGGGGTCCCAAGAGACCCAGTACTTC

v_call: TRBV29-1
clone_size: -
d_call: TRBD2
j_call: TRBJ2-3
cdr3_aa: CSVGTSGGTDTQYF
cdr3_nt: TGCAGCGTGGGGACTAGCGGAGGCACAGATACGCAGTATTTT

v_call: TRBV19
clone_size: -
d_call: -
j_call: TRBJ2-1
cdr3_aa: CASRRRTLAYNEQFF
cdr3_nt: TGTGCCAGTAGACGGAGAACCTTAGCCTACAATGAGCAGTTCTTC

v_call: TRBV4-2
clone_size: many
d_call: -
j_call: TRBJ2-1
cdr3_aa: CASSQEASAFREQFF
cdr3_nt: TGTGCCAGCAGCCAAGAGGCTAGCGCGTTTCGGGAGCAGTTCTTC

v_call: TRBV12-3/TRBV12-4
clone_size: many
d_call: -
j_call: TRBJ1-2
cdr3_aa: CASSLVQGRDGYTF
cdr3_nt: TGTGCCAGCAGTTTAGTTCAAGGGCGGGATGGCTACACCTTC

v_call: TRBV6-1
clone_size: many
d_call: TRBD1
j_call: TRBJ2-2
cdr3_aa: CASRTGATYTGELFF
cdr3_nt: TGTGCCAGCCGGACAGGGGCTACTTACACCGGGGAGCTGTTTTTT

v_call: TRBV6-2/TRBV6-3
clone_size: -
d_call: TRBD2
j_call: TRBJ2-5
cdr3_aa: CASSSRLAGEETQYF
cdr3_nt: TGTGCCAGCAGCTCGAGACTAGCGGGAGAAGAGACCCAGTACTTC

v_call: TRBV6-1
clone_size: many
d_call: TRBD1
j_call: TRBJ1-2
cdr3_aa: CASRRTGGYIYGYTF
cdr3_nt: TGTGCCAGCAGAAGAACAGGGGGCTATATCTATGGCTACACCTTC

v_call: TRBV7-9
clone_size: few
d_call: -
j_call: TRBJ2-5
cdr3_aa: CASSLVGVEQETQYF
cdr3_nt: TGTGCCAGCAGCTTAGTTGGGGTTGAGCAAGAGACCCAGTACTTC

v_call: TRBV20-1
clone_size: -
d_call: -
j_call: TRBJ2-1
cdr3_aa: CRPRPPLSYNEQFF
cdr3_nt: TGCAGGCCCCGCCCGCCCCTCTCCTACAATGAGCAGTTCTTC

v_call: TRBV29-1
clone_size: many
d_call: TRBD2
j_call: TRBJ2-1
cdr3_aa: CSVAPTSGRDVEQFF
cdr3_nt: TGCAGCGTTGCGCCGACTAGCGGGAGGGACGTTGAGCAGTTCTTC

v_call: TRBV20-1
clone_size: few
d_call: TRBD2
j_call: TRBJ2-7
cdr3_aa: CSARGPRSGSYEQYF
cdr3_nt: TGCAGTGCTAGAGGACCCCGAAGCGGGAGCTACGAGCAGTACTTC

v_call: TRBV7-2
clone_size: many
d_call: TRBD2
j_call: TRBJ2-3
cdr3_aa: CASSLGSGVGVDTQYF
cdr3_nt: TGTGCCAGCAGCTTAGGTAGCGGGGTCGGGGTTGATACGCAGTATTTT

v_call: TRBV12-3/TRBV12-4
clone_size: many
d_call: -
j_call: TRBJ2-1
cdr3_aa: CASSLDGGDLYNEQFF
cdr3_nt: TGTGCCAGCAGTTTAGATGGCGGGGACCTCTACAATGAGCAGTTCTTC

v_call: TRBV18
clone_size: -
d_call: TRBD2
j_call: TRBJ2-3
cdr3_aa: CACSPTSGSDTQYF
cdr3_nt: TGTGCCTGCTCACCAACTAGCGGGAGCGATACGCAGTATTTT

v_call: TRBV5-1
clone_size: -
d_call: TRBD1
j_call: TRBJ2-7
cdr3_aa: CASSLGTGSGEQYF
cdr3_nt: TGCGCCAGCAGCTTGGGGACAGGGTCAGGCGAGCAGTACTTC

v_call: TRBV20-1
clone_size: -
d_call: TRBD2
j_call: TRBJ2-1
cdr3_aa: CSARDPFSSGRASYYNEQFF
cdr3_nt: TGCAGTGCTAGAGATCCATTCTCTAGCGGGAGGGCCTCATACTACAATGAGCAGTTCTTC